In its sample, the clone carrying this TCR beta chain was seen once. Its matching antigen is unknown. The treatment here: approximately nine-day PBMC culture with coronavirus spike peptide pools or control peptides (ViraFEST assay). With peptide pools, ViraFEST first expanded antigen-specific T cells and afterwards sequenced their TCRs. Wells contained around 2 million PBMCs each, and these were cultured with around 10 IU/ml IL-2 and 9.5 to 10 ug/ml peptide pools. The germline CDR1 and CDR2 sequences are MNHEY and SVGAGI. The CDR3 is 16 residues long. After removal of 0 bases from V and 10 bases from J, the junction contained 6 bases not matched to a gene. The assay that was used to sequence DNA from cultured CD4+ T cells was the Oncomine TCR Beta short-read assay. TCRdb redid the calling of the PCR reads with MiXCR, one entry per CDR3 protein. The sample records around 13,000 distinct CDR3 sequences, approximately 54% being singletons.

The sample is drawn from a study of vaccination and CD4 T cells after COVID-19. Study-level points and caveats: Convalescent patients displayed spike mono-reactivity in 304 of 307 vaccine-specific clones.

Sequencing was carried out using CD4+ T cells from blood, cultured in vitro. J is TRBJ1-6 and V is TRBV6-5; 10 positions match TRBD1. The receptor was derived from a human donor who had recovered from COVID-19. In DNA form, the CDR3 reads TGTGCCAGCAGTTACTCGCTGGACAGGGGGAAATCACCCCTCCACTTT. Translation gives CASSYSLDRGKSPLHF.